Listed below are T cell receptor beta chains from one sample, sequenced in a study of radiation and T cells in renal cell carcinoma. Generated by immunoSEQ multiplex PCR, the TCRdb table keeps only in-frame clones and is missing some. The sample carries roughly 75,000 clones, roughly 82% recorded once. This specimen consisted of blood, obtained from a patient whose treatment included radiotherapy and nephrectomy. Source of these receptors: a man aged 55 to 70 with renal cell carcinoma. The CDR3 runs from the conserved cysteine through the conserved F or W. The D gene is left open where the match is weak. The size of a clone is reported for some rows only, either as once, few or many, or as a class for expanded clones.

TRBJ2-7 | TRBD1 | NA | TRBV10-1 | CASSDRGRYEQYF | TGCGCCAGCAGCGACAGGGGCCGCTACGAGCAGTACTTC
TRBJ2-2 | NA | NA | TRBV30 | CAWGGSRTGELFF | TGTGCCTGGGGGGGGTCACGGACCGGGGAGCTGTTTTTT
TRBJ2-1 | TRBD1 | NA | TRBV2 | CASSPLRDRGFHEQFF | TGTGCCAGCAGTCCCCTCCGGGACAGGGGATTCCATGAGCAGTTCTTC
TRBJ1-1 | NA | NA | TRBV19 | CASTPVGRNTEAFF | TGTGCCAGTACCCCTGTTGGCCGGAACACTGAAGCTTTCTTT
TRBJ2-7 | TRBD1 | NA | TRBV15 | CATSSPQGDHEQYF | TGTGCCACCAGCAGTCCTCAGGGGGACCACGAGCAGTACTTC
TRBJ1-2 | NA | once | TRBV28 | CASSLRSGGSYTF | TGTGCCAGCAGTTTAAGATCTGGGGGGAGCTACACCTTC
TRBJ1-1 | TRBD1 | NA | TRBV18 | CASSSTGGMNTEAFF | TGTGCCAGCTCATCCACAGGGGGCATGAACACTGAAGCTTTCTTT
TRBJ2-2 | NA | NA | TRBV7-8 | CASSQTNTGELFF | TGTGCCAGCAGCCAAACTAACACCGGGGAGCTGTTTTTT
TRBJ2-2 | TRBD2 | NA | TRBV14 | CASSQELAGVGIGELFF | TGTGCCAGCAGCCAAGAACTAGCGGGAGTTGGGATCGGGGAGCTGTTTTTT
TRBJ1-1 | NA | NA | TRBV4-1 | CASSQDRGRSEAFF | TGCGCCAGCAGCCAAGATCGAGGACGGAGTGAAGCTTTCTTT
TRBJ2-7 | NA | NA | TRBV29-1 | CSVVRGYEQYF | TGCAGCGTTGTAAGGGGATACGAGCAGTACTTC
TRBJ2-1 | NA | NA | TRBV6-1 | CASGEAGTYYNEQFF | TGTGCCAGCGGGGAGGCGGGAACTTACTACAATGAGCAGTTCTTC
TRBJ1-2 | NA | NA | TRBV28 | CASSLGRELYGYTF | TGTGCCAGCAGTTTAGGGAGGGAGCTCTATGGCTACACCTTC
TRBJ2-7 | TRBD2 | NA | TRBV10-1 | CASSPGLHYEQYF | TGCGCCAGCAGTCCGGGACTACACTACGAGCAGTACTTC
TRBJ1-1 | NA | once | TRBV27 | CASSRGVNTEAFF | TGTGCCAGCTCGAGGGGGGTTAACACTGAAGCTTTCTTT
TRBJ2-1 | TRBD2 | NA | TRBV7-2 | CASSYPGLSVGNEQFF | TGTGCCAGCAGCTACCCGGGACTAAGCGTGGGGAATGAGCAGTTCTTC
TRBJ1-4 | TRBD1 | once | TRBV27 | CASSRRGQGASNEKLFF | TGTGCCAGCAGTAGACGTGGACAGGGGGCTTCTAATGAAAAACTGTTTTTT
TRBJ1-3 | NA | NA | TRBV19 | CASKAGADSGNTIYF | TGTGCCAGTAAGGCAGGGGCAGACTCTGGAAACACCATATATTTT
TRBJ1-3 | NA | NA | TRBV29-1 | CSVLVGGPGNTIYF | TGCAGCGTCTTGGTGGGGGGGCCGGGAAACACCATATATTTT
TRBJ2-2 | TRBD2 | NA | TRBV11-2 | CASRTSGPNTGELFF | TGTGCCAGCAGGACTAGCGGGCCGAACACCGGGGAGCTGTTTTTT
TRBJ2-5 | NA | few | TRBV4-1 | CASSQDTSRETQYF | TGCGCCAGCAGCCAAGATACTAGTAGGGAGACCCAGTACTTC
TRBJ2-3 | NA | NA | TRBV9 | CASSAVATTYTDTQYF | TGTGCCAGCAGCGCCGTTGCCACGACCTACACAGATACGCAGTATTTT
TRBJ2-1 | NA | NA | TRBV11-2 | CASSLLRGYNEQFF | TGTGCCAGCAGCTTACTTCGCGGCTACAATGAGCAGTTCTTC
TRBJ2-3 | NA | once | TRBV5-8 | CASSPQGPTDTQYF | TGTGCCAGCAGCCCTCAGGGGCCTACAGATACGCAGTATTTT
TRBJ2-7 | TRBD2 | NA | TRBV18 | CASSPPLAGSPYEQYF | TGTGCCAGCTCACCTCCCCTAGCGGGATCCCCCTACGAGCAGTACTTC
TRBJ2-3 | TRBD2 | NA | TRBV4-1 | CASSHATGLAGGQDTQYF | TGCGCCAGCAGCCATGCGACTGGACTAGCGGGAGGGCAGGATACGCAGTATTTT
TRBJ2-2 | NA | NA | TRBV7-7 | CASSRGRGTGELFF | TGTGCCAGCAGCCGCGGGCGTGGCACCGGGGAGCTGTTTTTT
TRBJ2-2 | NA | NA | TRBV19 | CASSIIRGAGGELFF | TGTGCCAGTAGTATAATCAGGGGCGCCGGCGGGGAGCTGTTTTTT
TRBJ1-2 | NA | NA | TRBV5-1 | CASSLDPSYGYTF | TGCGCCAGCAGCTTGGACCCCAGCTATGGCTACACCTTC
TRBJ1-2 | NA | few | TRBV6-5 | CASGPLGPTNYGYTF | TGTGCCAGCGGACCGTTGGGCCCGACTAACTATGGCTACACCTTC
TRBJ1-6 | NA | NA | TRBV6-5 | CASTRGHSYNSPLHF | TGTGCCAGCACTCGAGGGCACTCCTATAATTCACCCCTCCACTTT
TRBJ1-2 | NA | NA | TRBV6-5 | CASSYSRREIYYGYTF | TGTGCCAGCAGTTACTCGAGAAGGGAGATTTACTATGGCTACACCTTC
TRBJ2-1 | NA | few | TRBV15 | CATSRDLGASYNEQFF | TGTGCCACCAGCAGAGATCTTGGCGCTTCCTACAATGAGCAGTTCTTC
TRBJ2-4 | NA | NA | TRBV7-2 | CASSSSAKNIQYF | TGTGCCAGCAGTTCCTCGGCCAAAAACATTCAGTACTTC